These T cell receptor beta chains were read from a single sample in a study of OX40 agonist ivuxolimab in advanced cancers. Data came from immunoSEQ multiplex PCR; TCRdb stores just in-frame clones and leaves some out. This sample has around 64,000 clones, with 87% found just once. Sequences were derived from CD4+ or CD8+ T cells sorted from blood, sampled in a trial of the OX40 agonist ivuxolimab. The receptor set was obtained from an adult with an advanced solid tumor such as melanoma, head and neck, liver or kidney cancer. Each CDR3 is given with its conserved first and last residue. D genes are given only for firm matches. Clone size is given for some rows only: seen once, a few or many times, or a class if the clone is expanded.

D gene,clone size,J gene,V gene,CDR3 DNA,CDR3 protein
-,-,TRBJ1-2,TRBV5-6,TGTGCCAGCAGCCTAGGACAGATTTTCCTTCGGTTC,CASSLGQIFLRF
-,few,TRBJ1-1,TRBV5-1,TGCGCCAGCAGCTTGTCCAGCATGAACACTGAAGCTTTCTTT,CASSLSSMNTEAFF
-,-,TRBJ2-7,TRBV28,TGTGCCAGCAGTCTAGATTTAAGGACAGCGCAGTACTTC,CASSLDLRTAQYF
-,-,TRBJ2-2,TRBV7-3,TGTGCCAGCAGCTTAGGATCAGGTCGCACCGGGGAGCTGTTTTTT,CASSLGSGRTGELFF
-,-,TRBJ1-5,TRBV5-1,TGCGCCAGCGCCGCTGTTGGGGGCAATCAGCCCCAGCATTTT,CASAAVGGNQPQHF
-,-,TRBJ2-7,TRBV2,TGTGCCAGCAGTGAAGGACATTCCTACGAGCAGTACTTC,CASSEGHSYEQYF
-,-,TRBJ1-2,TRBV20-1,TGCAGTGCTAGTTACAGCTATGGCTACACCTTC,CSASYSYGYTF
-,-,TRBJ2-4,TRBV28,TGTGCCAGCAGTGAGACAGGCCCTCTAGCCAAAAACATTCAGTACTTC,CASSETGPLAKNIQYF
-,-,TRBJ2-2,TRBV19,TGTGCCAGTAGTAGGTCTCGGGGACTGAACACCGGGGAGCTGTTTTTT,CASSRSRGLNTGELFF
-,-,TRBJ1-1,TRBV6-6,TGTGCCAGCAGTTACTCCGCTGGGGTGACTGAAGCTTTCTTT,CASSYSAGVTEAFF
TRBD1,-,TRBJ2-6,TRBV15,TGTGCCACCAGCAGGGACAGGGAGACCGGGGCCAACGTCCTGACTTTC,CATSRDRETGANVLTF
-,few,TRBJ1-4,TRBV27,TGTGCCAGCAGTTTATTAACGAGTTTAAAGGGAGGGCTGTTTTTT,CASSLLTSLKGGLFF
TRBD2,-,TRBJ2-5,TRBV7-3,TGTGCCAGCAGCTTGGCTTCTAGCGGGAGGGGTGAAGAGACCCAGTACTTC,CASSLASSGRGEETQYF
TRBD2,once,TRBJ2-7,TRBV7-9,TGTGCCAGCAGCCGAGCGGGGGGGACTTCCTACGAGCAGTACTTC,CASSRAGGTSYEQYF
TRBD2,-,TRBJ2-3,TRBV10-1,TGCGCCAGCAGTGACTGGGGACTAGCCGATAGCACAGATACGCAGTATTTT,CASSDWGLADSTDTQYF
TRBD1,-,TRBJ2-7,TRBV10-2,TGCGCCAGCACCGGGACAGGGGGTATTTACGAGCAGTACTTC,CASTGTGGIYEQYF
TRBD1,-,TRBJ1-2,TRBV5-1,TGCGCCAGCAGTTGGGACAGCTATGGCTACACCTTC,CASSWDSYGYTF
-,once,TRBJ1-2,TRBV28,TGTGCCAGCAGTTTATTCAACTATGGCTACACCTTC,CASSLFNYGYTF
-,-,TRBJ2-7,TRBV5-5,TGTGCCAGCAGCTTGGATCCCTCCGGTTACGAGCAGTACTTC,CASSLDPSGYEQYF
-,-,TRBJ1-1,TRBV7-7,TGTGCTAGCAGTCTGACCGAGAACACTGAAGCTTTCTTT,CASSLTENTEAFF
-,few,TRBJ1-3,TRBV19,TGTGCCAGTAATCCAGCACGCTCTGGAAACACCATATATTTT,CASNPARSGNTIYF
TRBD1,once,TRBJ1-2,TRBV28,TGTGCCAGCAGAACCCAGGGGGACAGGGGAGGCTACACCTTC,CASRTQGDRGGYTF
TRBD2,-,TRBJ2-2,TRBV2,TGTGCCAGCAGGTCTAGCGGGAGGAGGGGGGAGCTGTTTTTT,CASRSSGRRGELFF
-,-,TRBJ1-1,TRBV6-4,TGTGCCAGCAGTGATTCTTCCGAGGCCATGAACACTGAAGCTTTCTTT,CASSDSSEAMNTEAFF
TRBD2,-,TRBJ2-2,TRBV7-8,TGTGCCAGCAGCCTTGGACTAGCGGGAGGGCACGGGGAGCTGTTTTTT,CASSLGLAGGHGELFF
-,-,TRBJ2-7,TRBV11-1,TGTGCCAGCAGCCCCGACGCTGGCGGGACCTCCTACGAGCAGTACTTC,CASSPDAGGTSYEQYF
-,once,TRBJ1-5,TRBV7-3,TGTGCCAGCAGCCCCAACCCTGTCGGATATAGCAATCAGCCCCAGCATTTT,CASSPNPVGYSNQPQHF
TRBD1,once,TRBJ1-2,TRBV10-3,TGTGCCATCAGCCCGGGGCAGGGGGCAGGTGGCTACACCTTC,CAISPGQGAGGYTF
-,-,TRBJ2-1,TRBV12-5,TGTGCTAGTGTCGCTGCAGGGCTGAGGAATGAGCAGTTCTTC,CASVAAGLRNEQFF
TRBD2,few,TRBJ2-7,TRBV5-1,TGCGCCAGCAGCCGCGGGAGAGGGAGCTCCTACGAGCAGTACTTC,CASSRGRGSSYEQYF
-,once,TRBJ1-6,TRBV6-4,TGTGCCAGCAGCCCCACTGCCGGGGCACCCCTCCACTTT,CASSPTAGAPLHF
TRBD2,-,TRBJ2-5,TRBV10-2,TGCGCCAGCAGCGCAGGACTAGAGCAGACCCAGTACTTC,CASSAGLEQTQYF
-,-,TRBJ2-5,TRBV27,TGTGCCAGCAGCCGATCCCCCGCATCCAGGGAGACCCAGTACTTC,CASSRSPASRETQYF
-,-,TRBJ2-2,TRBV15,TGTGCCACCAGCAGAGATGCAAGGCGTGGGACCGGGGAGCTGTTTTTT,CATSRDARRGTGELFF
TRBD1,once,TRBJ2-3,TRBV25-1,TGTGCCAGCAGGGCCGGGACAGGGCCCACAGATACGCAGTATTTT,CASRAGTGPTDTQYF
-,-,TRBJ1-3,TRBV11-2,TGTGCCAGCAGCTCTCTTCAGGGGTCTGGAAACACCATATATTTT,CASSSLQGSGNTIYF
-,-,TRBJ1-4,TRBV4-2,TGTGCCAGCAGGAGACGGGACACTTCAACTAATGAAAAACTGTTTTTT,CASRRRDTSTNEKLFF
-,-,TRBJ2-5,TRBV9,TGTGCCAGCAGCGTGGGAGTGCAAGAGACCCAGTACTTC,CASSVGVQETQYF
TRBD1,-,TRBJ2-7,TRBV23-1,TGCGCCAGCAGTCAATTACGACAGGGCAGCTACGAGCAGTACTTC,CASSQLRQGSYEQYF
-,-,TRBJ2-7,TRBV30,TGTGCCTGGAGTGTAGGGGGGAGCTCCTACGAGCAGTACTTC,CAWSVGGSSYEQYF
-,-,TRBJ2-5,TRBV30,TGTGCCTGGAGAGGACCCTACCAAGAGACCCAGTACTTC,CAWRGPYQETQYF
-,few,TRBJ2-7,TRBV18,TGTGCCAGCTCACCACCATCGATGGGGGCCTACGAGCAGTACTTC,CASSPPSMGAYEQYF
TRBD1,few,TRBJ2-7,TRBV7-7,TGTGCTAGCAGCCTAGGACAGGGGGACGAGCAGTACTTC,CASSLGQGDEQYF
-,-,TRBJ2-3,TRBV10-1,TGCGCCAGCAGTGAGGTTGGTCGGGTGGATACGCAGTATTTT,CASSEVGRVDTQYF
-,-,TRBJ1-1,TRBV10-3,TGTGCCATCAGTGAGCCTCCGGGCTCCAACACTGAAGCTTTCTTT,CAISEPPGSNTEAFF
-,-,TRBJ1-5,TRBV9,TGTGCCAGCAGCGTAATTCCTACGTATAGCAATCAGCCCCAGCATTTT,CASSVIPTYSNQPQHF
TRBD1,few,TRBJ1-1,TRBV29-1,TGCAGCGGGACAGGGTCCCCTGAAGCTTTCTTT,CSGTGSPEAFF
TRBD2,-,TRBJ2-2,TRBV27,TGTGCCAGCACCCTTCTGGGAGCGGGGGGGCGAACCGGGGAGCTGTTTTTT,CASTLLGAGGRTGELFF
TRBD1,-,TRBJ2-7,TRBV5-1,TGCGCCAGCAGCTTTAGAGCACAGGGGAACGAGCAGTACTTC,CASSFRAQGNEQYF
TRBD1,-,TRBJ1-2,TRBV7-8,TGTGCCAGCAGCCCTCTCCGAACAGGGGGCGGCTATGGCTACACCTTC,CASSPLRTGGGYGYTF
TRBD1,-,TRBJ1-3,TRBV5-1,TGCGCCAGCAGCTTGGCTGGGACAGGTTACGGAAACACCATATATTTT,CASSLAGTGYGNTIYF
-,-,TRBJ2-2,TRBV6-1,TGTGCCAGCAGTATTTCCCGGACACACACCGGGGAGCTGTTTTTT,CASSISRTHTGELFF
-,-,TRBJ2-7,TRBV27,TGTGCCAGCAGTTTGGGGCCGGGTGAGCAGTACTTC,CASSLGPGEQYF
-,few,TRBJ2-1,TRBV5-6,TGTGCCAGCAGCTCGGGCGTCAGCTCCTACAATGAGCAGTTCTTC,CASSSGVSSYNEQFF
-,-,TRBJ2-4,TRBV18,TGTGCCAGCTCACCACAAGAAAACATTCAGTACTTC,CASSPQENIQYF
-,-,TRBJ1-4,TRBV6-5,TGTGCCAGCAGTTACAGAGCAACTAATGAAAAACTGTTTTTT,CASSYRATNEKLFF
-,-,TRBJ2-2,TRBV7-3,TGTGCCAGCAGCTCCTCGGGGGTTAACACCGGGGAGCTGTTTTTT,CASSSSGVNTGELFF
TRBD1,-,TRBJ1-1,TRBV10-3,TGTGCCGCCAGTAACAGGGGGCTGTACGCTTTCTTT,CAASNRGLYAFF
TRBD1,-,TRBJ2-1,TRBV5-4,TGTGCCAGCAGGGTGACAGGGCCGAGGAATGAGCAGTTCTTC,CASRVTGPRNEQFF
-,-,TRBJ1-1,TRBV11-2,TGTGCCAGCAGCCCCCCCAAACAAAGCCGGGACACTGAAGCTTTCTTT,CASSPPKQSRDTEAFF